This T cell receptor (beta chain) was captured by sequencing in a study of cytomegalovirus exposure and HLA in healthy donors. Researchers ran the PCR with 60 Vbeta and 13 Jbeta primers. Sequenced by immunoSEQ multiplex PCR; TCRdb stores in-frame clones only, minus some. The data contain approximately 150,000 clones, roughly four fifths of them singletons. Note on this clone: The target antigen is unknown.

Study-wide findings and caveats: As a later analysis showed, a missense DCLRE1C variant was linked to trimming of TCR beta V- and J-genes.

Source material: PBMCs. The clonotype was recovered from a man between 60 and 70 years old in good health and CMV-seronegative.

The CDR3 protein is CASSSGTGPYEQYF. The DNA of the CDR3 is TGTGCCAGCAGTTCCGGGACAGGTCCCTACGAGCAGTACTTC. The V call is TRBV5-5, the J call TRBJ2-7, with TRBD1 matching 8 bases. This CDR3 is built from 14 residues. Germline V gene lookup returns CDR1 SGHKS and CDR2 YYEKEE (reference sequence). After removal of 5 bases from V and 2 bases from J, the junction contained 6 bases not matched to a gene.